The TCR beta chain under discussion was sequenced for a study of shared clonotypes between healthy human individuals. Turning to the study itself: A donor's plate count was three for CD4 naive and three for CD4 memory; CD8 naive had two and CD8 memory one. Study-wide findings and caveats: Among four donors, roughly 5% of naive CD4 clonotypes were found in common. It was the non-shared clonotypes that had lower generation probabilities than clonotypes shared by all four donors.

Germline-derived CDR1 and CDR2 are SGHTA and FQGNSA. V lost 1 base, J lost 4 bases, and 12 bases lay in between. This CDR3 spans 15 amino acids. As to this clone: No antigen is known for it.

TCRdb keeps only in-frame clones here, not all; method: immunoSEQ multiplex PCR. The sample includes around 2,000,000 clones, 90% to 95% of them seen just once. Naivety among CD8 cells was defined by CD45RO negativity and positive CCR7 selection, thereby excluding terminally differentiated effector memory CD45RA+ cells. Only Caucasian adults living in Nashville, Tennessee served as donors. The rearrangement links TRBV7-2 to TRBJ2-3; D might be TRBD2 (5 bases). The specimen sequenced was naive CD8+ T cells from PBMCs. This TCR derives from a man aged 18 to 29 in good health. Some clones in this sample may be carry-over from other donors' samples. The chain's CDR3 is CASSLVGGNADTQYF. Here the CDR3 DNA reads TGTGCCAGCAGCTTAGTAGGAGGAAACGCAGATACGCAGTATTTT.